The TCR beta chain described here comes from a study of Ad26.COV2.S vaccination and SARS-CoV-2 variants. Overall study: Among those in the COV1001 Ad26.COV2.S trial arm was the donor. Study results and limitations: The study found higher spike-specific TCR breadth in vaccine than placebo recipients.

Germline assignment: CDR1 MNHEY and CDR2 SVGEGT. V trimming: 5 bases; J trimming: 10 bases; junction bases outside the gene matches: 3. CDR3 length: 11 residues. Assay used: immunoSEQ multiplex PCR; TCRdb lists only in-frame clones, some missing. The sample lists more than 400,000 clones, about 92% seen once, with less than 4.5% in the top ten. Treatment of the sample: around 19 received Ad26.COV2.S at low or high dose, single or two shots; several received placebo; per-sample allocation not given. Vaccine and placebo recipients were sampled on day 63 after the first injection. The individual, an adult aged 18-55 years, was a donor in Boston. Notes on this clone: The antigen is undetermined.

This TCR was sampled from a person between 18 and 65 years old who received the Ad26.COV2.S COVID-19 vaccine or a placebo. Material: peripheral blood, obtained in a trial of Ad26.COV2.S vaccine versus placebo. The V gene is TRBV6-2 or TRBV6-3, the J gene TRBJ2-7, with 9 bases lining up with TRBD1. Written as DNA, the CDR3 is TGTGCCAGCAGTCACAGGGGGCACCAGTACTTC. Its protein is CASSHRGHQYF.